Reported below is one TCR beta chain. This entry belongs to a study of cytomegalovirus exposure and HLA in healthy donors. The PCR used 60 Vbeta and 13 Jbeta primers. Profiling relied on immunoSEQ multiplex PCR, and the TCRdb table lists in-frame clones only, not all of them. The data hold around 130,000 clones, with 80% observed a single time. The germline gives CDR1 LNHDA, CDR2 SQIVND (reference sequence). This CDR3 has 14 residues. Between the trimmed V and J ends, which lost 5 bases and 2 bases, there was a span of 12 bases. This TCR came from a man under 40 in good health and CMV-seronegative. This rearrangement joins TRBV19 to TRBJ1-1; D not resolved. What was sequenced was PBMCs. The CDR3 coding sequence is TGTGCCAGTAGTTACCGGCGGCGTAACACTGAAGCTTTCTTT. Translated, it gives CASSYRRRNTEAFF.